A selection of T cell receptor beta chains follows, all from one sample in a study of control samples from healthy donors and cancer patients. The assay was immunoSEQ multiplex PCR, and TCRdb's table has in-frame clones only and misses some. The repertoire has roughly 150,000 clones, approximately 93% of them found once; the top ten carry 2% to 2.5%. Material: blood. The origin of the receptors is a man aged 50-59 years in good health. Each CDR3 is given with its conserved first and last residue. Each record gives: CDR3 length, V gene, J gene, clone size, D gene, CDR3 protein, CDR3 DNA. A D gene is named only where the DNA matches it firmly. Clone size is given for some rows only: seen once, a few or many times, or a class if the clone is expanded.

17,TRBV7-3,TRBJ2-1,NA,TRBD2,CASSPGASGTAYNEQFF,TGTGCCAGCAGCCCTGGGGCTAGCGGGACTGCTTACAATGAGCAGTTCTTC
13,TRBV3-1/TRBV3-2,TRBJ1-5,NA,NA,CASSLTGFQPQHF,TGTGCCAGCAGCCTAACAGGGTTTCAGCCCCAGCATTTT
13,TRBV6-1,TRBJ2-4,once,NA,CASGELAKNIQYF,TGTGCAAGCGGTGAGCTAGCCAAAAACATTCAGTACTTC
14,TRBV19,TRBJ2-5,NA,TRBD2,CASSSSGTSGTQYF,TGTGCCAGTAGTTCCTCCGGGACTAGCGGGACCCAGTACTTC
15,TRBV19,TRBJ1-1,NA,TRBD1,CATLLTGTGRTEAFF,TGTGCCACCCTCTTGACCGGGACAGGGAGGACTGAAGCTTTCTTT
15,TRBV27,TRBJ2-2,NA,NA,CASRPTILQGGELFF,TGTGCCAGCAGGCCGACCATTCTCCAGGGCGGGGAGCTGTTTTTT
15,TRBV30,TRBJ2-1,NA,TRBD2,CAWGQGLAGGGEQFF,TGTGCCTGGGGGCAGGGACTAGCGGGAGGCGGTGAGCAGTTCTTC
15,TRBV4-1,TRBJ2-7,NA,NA,CASSQERGLSYEQYF,TGCGCCAGCAGCCAAGAGAGGGGCCTCTCCTACGAGCAGTACTTC
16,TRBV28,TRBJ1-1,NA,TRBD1,CASRGQEHYLNTEAFF,TGTGCCAGCAGGGGACAGGAGCATTACTTGAACACTGAAGCTTTCTTT
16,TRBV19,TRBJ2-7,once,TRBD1,CASSIERWDRGYEQYF,TGTGCCAGTAGTATAGAACGCTGGGACAGGGGCTACGAGCAGTACTTC
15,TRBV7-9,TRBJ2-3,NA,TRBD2,CASSSAGGGTDTQYF,TGTGCCAGCAGCTCGGCGGGGGGAGGCACAGATACGCAGTATTTT
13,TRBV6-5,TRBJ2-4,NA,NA,CATVGLAKNIQYF,TGTGCCACCGTGGGACTAGCCAAAAACATTCAGTACTTC
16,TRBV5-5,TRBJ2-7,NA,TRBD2,CASSGGTSGRGYEQYF,TGTGCCAGCAGCGGCGGGACTAGCGGGAGAGGATACGAGCAGTACTTC
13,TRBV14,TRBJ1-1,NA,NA,CASSQELGTEAFF,TGTGCCAGCAGCCAAGAATTAGGAACCGAAGCTTTCTTT
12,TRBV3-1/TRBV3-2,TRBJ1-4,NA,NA,CASSQRNEKLFF,TGTGCCAGCAGCCAACGTAATGAAAAACTGTTTTTT
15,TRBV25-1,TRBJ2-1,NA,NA,CASSEYKGGAGEQFF,TGTGCCAGCAGTGAATATAAGGGCGGGGCGGGTGAGCAGTTCTTC
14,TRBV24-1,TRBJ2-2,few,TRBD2,CATSGTRDTGELFF,TGTGCCACCTCCGGGACTAGAGACACCGGGGAGCTGTTTTTT
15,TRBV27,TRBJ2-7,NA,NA,CASSLRQGYSYEQYF,TGTGCCAGCAGTTTAAGGCAGGGATATTCCTACGAGCAGTACTTC
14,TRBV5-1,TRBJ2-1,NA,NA,CASSQTPRNDEQFF,TGCGCCAGCAGCCAAACCCCTAGGAACGATGAGCAGTTCTTC
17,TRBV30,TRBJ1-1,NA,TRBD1,CAWSAGQGSGLDTEAFF,TGTGCCTGGAGTGCGGGACAGGGGTCAGGTTTGGACACTGAAGCTTTCTTT
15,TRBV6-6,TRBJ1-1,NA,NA,CASYTPKGTNTEAFF,TGTGCCAGCTATACGCCGAAGGGCACGAACACTGAAGCTTTCTTT
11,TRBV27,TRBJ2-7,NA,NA,CASSDYYEQYF,TGTGCCAGCAGTGACTACTACGAGCAGTACTTC